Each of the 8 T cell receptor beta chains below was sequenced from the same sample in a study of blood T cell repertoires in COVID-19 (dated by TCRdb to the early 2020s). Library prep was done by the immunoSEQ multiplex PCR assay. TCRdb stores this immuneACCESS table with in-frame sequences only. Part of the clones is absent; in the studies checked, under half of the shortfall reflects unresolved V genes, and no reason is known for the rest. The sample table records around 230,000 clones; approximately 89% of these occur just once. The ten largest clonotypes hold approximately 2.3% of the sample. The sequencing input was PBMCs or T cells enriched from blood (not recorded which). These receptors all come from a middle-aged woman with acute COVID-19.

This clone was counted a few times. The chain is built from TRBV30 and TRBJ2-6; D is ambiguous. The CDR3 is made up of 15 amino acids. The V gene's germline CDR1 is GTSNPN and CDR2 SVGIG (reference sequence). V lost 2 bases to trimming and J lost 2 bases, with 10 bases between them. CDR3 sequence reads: CAWSIYPTGANVLTF. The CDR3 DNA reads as TGTGCCTGGAGTATCTACCCGACTGGGGCCAACGTCCTGACTTTC.

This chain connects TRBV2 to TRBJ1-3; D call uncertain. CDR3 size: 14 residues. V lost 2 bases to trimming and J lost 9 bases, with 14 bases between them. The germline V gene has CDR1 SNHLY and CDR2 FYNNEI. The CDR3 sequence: CASSEWWGEGTIYF. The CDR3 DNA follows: TGTGCCAGCAGTGAATGGTGGGGAGAGGGCACCATATATTTT.

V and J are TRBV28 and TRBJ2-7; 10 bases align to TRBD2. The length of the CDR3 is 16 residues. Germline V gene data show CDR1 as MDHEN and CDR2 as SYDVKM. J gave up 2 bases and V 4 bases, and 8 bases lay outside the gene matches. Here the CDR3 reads CASSSWTSGMTYEQYV. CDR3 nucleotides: TGTGCCAGCAGTTCATGGACTAGCGGTATGACCTACGAGCAGTACGTC.

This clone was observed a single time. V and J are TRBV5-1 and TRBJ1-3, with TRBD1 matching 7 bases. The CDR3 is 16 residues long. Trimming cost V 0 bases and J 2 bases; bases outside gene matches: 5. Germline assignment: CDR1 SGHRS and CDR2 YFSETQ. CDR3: CASSLDQTGTGNTIYF. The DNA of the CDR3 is TGCGCCAGCAGCTTGGATCAGACAGGGACTGGAAACACCATATATTTT.

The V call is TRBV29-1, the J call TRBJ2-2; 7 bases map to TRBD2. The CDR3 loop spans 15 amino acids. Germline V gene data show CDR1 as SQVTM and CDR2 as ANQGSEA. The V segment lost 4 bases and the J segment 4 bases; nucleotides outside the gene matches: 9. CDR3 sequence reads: CSVVGEGWGTGELFF. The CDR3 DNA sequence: TGCAGCGTTGTGGGGGAGGGGTGGGGCACCGGGGAGCTGTTTTTT.

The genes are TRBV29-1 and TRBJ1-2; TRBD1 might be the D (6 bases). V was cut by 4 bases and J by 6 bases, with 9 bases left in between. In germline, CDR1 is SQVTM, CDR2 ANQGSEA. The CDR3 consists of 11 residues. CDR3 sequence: CSVGTDDGYTF. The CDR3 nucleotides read TGCAGCGTTGGGACAGATGATGGCTACACCTTC.

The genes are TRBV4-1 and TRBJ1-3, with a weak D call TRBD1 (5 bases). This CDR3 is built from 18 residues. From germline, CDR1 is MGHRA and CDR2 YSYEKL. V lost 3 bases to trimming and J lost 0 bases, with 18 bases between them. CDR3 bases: TGCGCCAGCAGCCACCTTACTCAGGGTTTGGGCTCTGGAAACACCATATATTTT. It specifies CASSHLTQGLGSGNTIYF.

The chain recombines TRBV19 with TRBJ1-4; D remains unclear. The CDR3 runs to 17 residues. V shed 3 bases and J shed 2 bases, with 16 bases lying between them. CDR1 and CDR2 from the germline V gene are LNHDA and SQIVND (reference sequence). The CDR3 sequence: CASSIGPGTGTNEKLFF. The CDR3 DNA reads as TGTGCCAGTAGTATTGGTCCGGGTACGGGGACTAATGAAAAACTGTTTTTT.